This T cell receptor (beta chain) derives from a study of regulatory T cells in long-lasting Graves disease. Study summary: The study counted Graves' disease as persistent given over 5 years of antithyroid drugs and positive TSH receptor antibodies.

This clonotype has just a few counts. From germline, CDR1 is MGHRA and CDR2 YSYEKL. Trimming shortened V by 1 base and J by 5 bases, and 11 bases separated the two germline ends. This CDR3 has 14 residues. Documented time point: persistent/refractory GD, antithyroid drugs over 5 years with positive TRAb. Scientists built the TCR library using RNA that was extracted from PBMCs. With iRepertoire HTBI primers and Arm-PCR of CDR3 regions, TCR beta libraries were built. TCRdb reprocessed the multiplex PCR reads with MiXCR, giving one entry per CDR3 protein. The top ten hold around 20% of the sample, which has some 370,000 distinct CDR3 sequences, less than 25% seen once.

This chain uses TRBV4-1 with TRBJ1-2; D is perhaps TRBD1 (6 bases). The sample in question was peripheral blood mononuclear cells (PBMCs), obtained when the disease was refractory, from a patient treated with antithyroid drugs. The TCR sequence derives from a female donor with Graves disease. The CDR3 DNA reads as TGCGCCAGCAGCCAAGCGGACAGTGGGTATGGCTACACCTTC. Its protein product is CASSQADSGYGYTF.